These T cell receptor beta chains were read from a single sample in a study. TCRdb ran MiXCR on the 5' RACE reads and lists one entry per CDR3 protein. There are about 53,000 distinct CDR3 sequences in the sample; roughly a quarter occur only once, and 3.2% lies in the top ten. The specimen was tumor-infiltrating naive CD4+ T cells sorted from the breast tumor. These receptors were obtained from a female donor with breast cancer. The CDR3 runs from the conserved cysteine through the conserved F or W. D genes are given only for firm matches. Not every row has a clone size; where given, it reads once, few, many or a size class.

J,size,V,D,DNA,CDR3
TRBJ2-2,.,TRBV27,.,TGTGCCAGCAGTTTAAACTACTTTTCCGGGGAGCTGTTTTTT,CASSLNYFSGELFF
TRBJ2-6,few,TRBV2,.,TGTGCCAGCAGTGAAATGACTGGGGCCAACGTCCTGACTTTC,CASSEMTGANVLTF
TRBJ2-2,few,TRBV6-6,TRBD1,TGTGCCAGCAGTCCACAGGGGGCGAACACCGGGGAGCTGTTTTTT,CASSPQGANTGELFF
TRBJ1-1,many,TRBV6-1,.,TGTGCCAGCACCCCTGGGGGACCTTATGGCACTGAAGCTTTCTTT,CASTPGGPYGTEAFF
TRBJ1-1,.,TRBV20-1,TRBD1,TGCAGTGCCCCAGGGCAGGGGGCTTTGAACACTGAAGCTTTCTTT,CSAPGQGALNTEAFF
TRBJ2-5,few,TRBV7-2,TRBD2,TGTGCCAGCAGCCCGCATGGGGCGGGGGAGAAGACCCAGTACTTC,CASSPHGAGEKTQYF
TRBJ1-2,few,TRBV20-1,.,TGCAGTGCTCCTCGCCCCTCCAGGACTGGCTACACCTTC,CSAPRPSRTGYTF
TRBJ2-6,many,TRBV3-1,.,TGTGCCAGCAGCCAAACCTCTGGGGCCAACGTCCTGACTTTC,CASSQTSGANVLTF
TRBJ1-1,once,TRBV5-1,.,TGCGCCAGCAGCCCAAGTGCCAGACGGGAGACTGAAGCTTTCTTT,CASSPSARRETEAFF
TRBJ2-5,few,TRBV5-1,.,TGCGCCAGCAGCTTCTTGGTGGCTGGCCAAGAGACCCAGTACTTC,CASSFLVAGQETQYF
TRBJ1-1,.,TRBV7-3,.,TGTGCCAGCAGCCCCAGAGGGGGTCTAAGCACTGAAGCTTTCTTT,CASSPRGGLSTEAFF
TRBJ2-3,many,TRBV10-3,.,TGTGCCATCAGTGGACAGCAGACCGCAGATACGCAGTATTTT,CAISGQQTADTQYF
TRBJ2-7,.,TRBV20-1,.,TGCAGTGCTCCTGGGACCTACTCGGGGGTGCAGTACTTC,CSAPGTYSGVQYF
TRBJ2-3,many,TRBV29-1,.,TGCAGCGTAGAGGGGATTAGGGAGCTTCCAATTCCAGATACGCAGTATTTT,CSVEGIRELPIPDTQYF
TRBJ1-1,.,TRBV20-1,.,TGCAGTGCGGGACACAGGGTAAGGAGCACTGAAGCTTTCTTT,CSAGHRVRSTEAFF
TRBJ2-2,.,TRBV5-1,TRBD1,TGCGCCAGCAGCCCATCGATGAGGGGGCTGGGTACCGGGGAGCTGTTTTTT,CASSPSMRGLGTGELFF
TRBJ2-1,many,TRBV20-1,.,TGCAGTGCGCCGCTAAGGGCCTTTAACAATGAGCAGTTCTTC,CSAPLRAFNNEQFF
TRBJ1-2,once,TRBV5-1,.,TGCGCCAGCAGCTCACAGGGACCCGGTGCGGGCTACACCTTC,CASSSQGPGAGYTF